The entry below gives a single TCR beta chain sequence along with its context. The antigen is unknown. The data are from a study of OX40 agonist ivuxolimab in advanced cancers. Study summary: Patients were infused with ivuxolimab every 2 weeks at 0.01 to 10 mg/kg.

General observations from the study: There were also nonresponders showing low normalized T-cell clonal expansion.

Per the germline V gene, CDR1 is SEHNR and CDR2 is FQNEAQ (reference sequence). The CDR3 spans 15 residues. J was trimmed by 7 bases and V by 4 bases; bases with no gene match: 6. The protocol was immunoSEQ multiplex PCR, while the TCRdb copy is restricted to in-frame clones and leaves out a portion. The sample holds fewer than 20,000 clones, about four fifths seen once. The rearrangement uses TRBV7-9 and TRBJ1-6; TRBD1 aligns across 8 bases. The clonotype was recovered from an adult with an advanced solid tumor such as melanoma, head and neck, liver or kidney cancer. The specimen was CD4+ or CD8+ T cells sorted from blood, collected in a trial of the OX40 agonist ivuxolimab. The CDR3 bases are TGTGCCAGCAGCTCCCAGACAGGGGAGAATTCACCCCTCCACTTT. Amino acid sequence: CASSSQTGENSPLHF.